This TCR beta chain originates from a study of cytomegalovirus exposure and HLA in healthy donors (dated by TCRdb to the late 2010s). Some background on the complete study: In an earlier analysis of about 560 of the donors, 276 Gb of sequence data and just under 120 million unique TCR beta sequences from 180 million or so T cells were reported. In a later analysis, previously published TCR beta repertoires from about 640 donors were re-analyzed and high-resolution HLA genotyping was added so that TCR occurrence patterns could be studied. Class I and class II HLA loci were covered by the typing at four-digit resolution. Donor age, sex, ethnicity and CMV serostatus were compiled together with the repertoire data. The genetic ancestry cluster associated with self-reported Caucasian donors included roughly four fifths of the approximately 430 genotyped donors. The study combined high-throughput TCR immunosequencing, statistical association of individual TCRs with disease status, and machine learning to predict cytomegalovirus infection status. Roughly 300 gigabases of sequencing data and roughly 81 million unique TCR sequences made up an early release that covered over 550 HLA-typed donors. Rather than drawing on any new phenotypic data, the later analysis identified candidate immune exposures from TCR beta sequences and the way those sequences occurred across donors. Across roughly 420 genotyped donors of the cohort, an average of about 240,000 unique TCR beta nucleotide sequences per donor were sequenced, and 15% to 20% of those sequences were non-productive. The study was designed to test whether signatures of past pathogen exposure could be identified by cataloging public T cell receptors. All discovery cohort repertoires had been generated using a single sequencing platform. The study used immunosequencing to profile the T cell repertoires of 600 to 850 subjects and linked those repertoires to cytomegalovirus serostatus. A separate validation cohort of about 110 different subjects was used in addition to the approximately 700-subject first cohort. A later genetic analysis used genome-wide SNP genotypes for about 65% of the 666 donors, treating that subset as a discovery cohort. About five DR-DQ haplotypes were handled as single units for association and clustering because linkage in the cohort was strong. The number of donors typed differed by locus, with 629-630 for A, B, C, DRB1 and DQB1, roughly 550 for DQA1, some 570 for DPA1, and 400 to 490 for DPB1. An earlier analysis of roughly 580 of the donors used high-throughput TCR beta sequencing to judge whether each TCR beta V gene segment behaved as functional or pseudogenic.

The junction shows trimming of 0 bases on V and 2 bases on J, plus 16 bases between the germline ends. The CDR3 contains 17 residues, cysteine and phenylalanine counted. Kept here is only the CDR3 DNA, which spans 51 bases and is read in frame from base 1. The germline V gene supplies CDR1 SGHRS and CDR2 YFSETQ. To prepare the library, the immunoSEQ multiplex PCR assay was applied. A mixture of 60 forward primers for TCR Vbeta segments and 13 reverse primers for TCR Jbeta segments was used in the multiplex PCR. Amplification of the CDR3 region of rearranged TCR beta genes was performed with a multiplex PCR assay on genomic DNA. The Illumina HiSeq System was used to sequence the amplified TCR beta libraries as 87-base-pair reads. As for how the authors treated the data: A later analysis counted approximately 74 million unique TCR beta chains across the 700 or so repertoires, and about 10 million of these chains were shared by at least two donors. Raw reads were error-corrected and collapsed into unique sequences with a nearest-neighbor algorithm that merged closely related sequences to remove PCR and sequencing errors. CDR3 sequences were aligned to IMGT reference sequences to assign V, D and J gene segments. Each retained sequence needed at least a six-nucleotide match to both a V gene segment and a J gene segment. A rearrangement was called productive if the CDR3 had no stop codons and remained in frame with V and J, and every other rearrangement was called non-productive. CDR3 was defined according to IMGT convention as the region running from the second conserved V-encoded cysteine to the conserved J-encoded phenylalanine. The earlier analysis of a few hundred of the donors excluded sequences that lacked an unambiguous match to a single V gene segment. An earlier analysis of roughly 590 of the donors called V segments functional above 56.7% productive rearrangements and segregating when the between-donor standard deviation exceeded 5%. To diagnose cytomegalovirus status from the catalog of TCR beta chain sequences, a statistical classification framework was built. A later analysis assigned V and J genes by comparing TCR nucleotide sequences with IMGT/GENE-DB human TR gene sequences. Using the TCRdist pipeline, a later analysis assigned CDR3 sequences along with most-parsimonious VDJ recombination scenarios. A later analysis defined each TCR beta chain by its CDR3 amino acid sequence plus V-gene family, and excluded reads lacking a unique V-gene family. To address suspected cross-contamination and a sequencing artifact, a later analysis removed 550 to 750 highly shared, low-generation-probability nucleotide sequences. In a later analysis, a clonal expansion index for each public chain was calculated from normalized within-repertoire ranks of inferred template counts. Generation probabilities in a later analysis came from a VDJ recombination model fitted to out-of-frame rearrangements, and those results were checked against IGoR. Hypergeometric tests were used in a later analysis to score TCR-TCR, TCR-HLA and TCR-CMV co-occurrence, with a repertoire-size bias correction applied to the TCR pairs. A later analysis estimated false discovery rates by permuting HLA or CMV assignments 20 times. A later analysis grouped co-occurring TCRs with DBSCAN, adding TCRdist sequence similarity when clustering within HLA-allele-positive subsets. Repertoires with fewer than 30,000 or more than 120,000 public chains were left out of co-occurrence clustering, as were about 5 repertoires with anomalous nucleotide sharing. TCRdb retrieved this table from immuneACCESS and kept in-frame rearrangements only. Not all clones are present; in checked studies, unresolved V genes account for under half, and no reason is known for the remainder. V, J and clone size are taken as reported in that table, and D and trimming were inferred from the DNA itself. The table for this sample lists 130,000 to 150,000 clones; 73% of them were counted only once. Around an eighth of the sample is in the top ten clones.

The cohort was made up of about 610 healthy bone marrow donors. Cohort members were all nominally healthy when sampled, although unrecorded immune exposures were likely present. Of the 650 to 750 cohort members, about 280 had positive CMV serostatus and 350 to 450 had negative CMV serostatus, and CMV serostatus was not recorded for the donor. A peripheral blood sample was provided by each donor, and peripheral blood mononuclear cells were used for TCR beta sequencing. Genomic DNA extraction from the blood cell samples was performed with the Qiagen DNeasy Blood Extraction Kit. Turning to this clone: This clone's antigen is unknown. The input lacks base qualities; no much larger clone sits a single base away.

Overall study outcomes, separate from this receptor: In vitro tests confirmed that three of the cytomegalovirus-associated TCR beta chains recognize cytomegalovirus antigens. The authors suggested that the approach could potentially be generalized to other disease states and immunological phenotypes. A further reported finding was that TCR beta sequences accurately predicted the HLA-A and HLA-B alleles for most subjects in the first cohort. Some IMGT-functional V segments, including TRBV6-2 and TRBV6-3, could not be told apart with the 87-base-pair reads, so those segments were excluded. A group of highly shared sequence variants was considered likely to be a technical artifact of the sequencing pipeline. CMV serostatus was the only immune exposure information available for the cohort. The study listed around 160 TCR beta chains as associated with cytomegalovirus. A later analysis found that TCR association rates varied across HLA loci, with DRB1 alleles showing the most associated TCRs and HLA-C alleles the fewest. In a later genetic analysis, fewer N-insertions in productive TCRs were reported among donors in an Asian-associated ancestry cluster than the roughly 700-donor mean. Compared with equally common non-associated chains, HLA-associated TCR beta chains in a later analysis were more clonally expanded and had lower generation probabilities. This cohort had only TCR beta chains sequenced, and the lack of alpha or paired-chain data limited which features could be detected. The classifier was reported to diagnose cytomegalovirus status with high specificity and sensitivity in both the original cohort and the validation cohort. In a later analysis, some 18,000 TCR beta sequences were associated with specific HLA alleles at a false discovery rate of 0.05. According to a later analysis, most CMV-associated TCR beta chains appeared to be HLA-restricted, and the HLA associations seemed to be driven largely by CMV exposure. Most TCR sequences were observed very rarely across donors, whereas some public TCRs were present in many individuals. According to a later analysis, parvovirus B19, influenza, CMV and Epstein-Barr virus appeared linked to several top co-occurrence clusters. When HLA alleles, especially DR and DQ, strongly co-occurred, TCR associations were difficult to assign to individual alleles. Linkage disequilibrium might explain the correlated functional status among segregating V segments, but an unknown experimental factor could not be ruled out. The earlier analysis of approximately 540 of the donors excluded 15 to 20 rarely observed V segments, including chromosome 9 orphons, because counts were too low. A later genetic analysis associated a missense DCLRE1C variant with V-gene and J-gene trimming of TCR beta chains, and an independent cohort replicated the association. Because HLA typing was missing for some donors at each locus, association tests included only the typed subset. In an earlier analysis of under 600 of the donors, most TCR beta V segments were observed in productive rearrangements about 87% or about 30% of the time, broadly matching IMGT annotations. Roughly uniform sequencing depth across donors was assumed in presence/absence analyses, although this assumption may not hold.

The sequenced sample was PBMCs. This receptor was obtained from a human donor in good health. The receptor chain draws on TRBV5-1 and TRBJ2-3; a weak D assignment points to TRBD2 (6 bases agree). The sequenced DNA is TGCGCCAGCAGCTTGGCTAGCCTAGCGTCTAACACAGATACGCAGTATTTT. Its coded protein is CASSLASLASNTDTQYF. Beyond the CDR3, the reference TRBV5-1 and TRBJ2-3 genes provide the residues; the full variable domain reads: KAGVTQTPRYLIKTRGQQVTLSCSPISGHRSVSWYQQTPGQGLQFLFEYFSETQRNKGNFPGRFSGRQFSNSRSEMNVSTLELGDSALYLCASSLASLASNTDTQYFGPGTRLTVL.